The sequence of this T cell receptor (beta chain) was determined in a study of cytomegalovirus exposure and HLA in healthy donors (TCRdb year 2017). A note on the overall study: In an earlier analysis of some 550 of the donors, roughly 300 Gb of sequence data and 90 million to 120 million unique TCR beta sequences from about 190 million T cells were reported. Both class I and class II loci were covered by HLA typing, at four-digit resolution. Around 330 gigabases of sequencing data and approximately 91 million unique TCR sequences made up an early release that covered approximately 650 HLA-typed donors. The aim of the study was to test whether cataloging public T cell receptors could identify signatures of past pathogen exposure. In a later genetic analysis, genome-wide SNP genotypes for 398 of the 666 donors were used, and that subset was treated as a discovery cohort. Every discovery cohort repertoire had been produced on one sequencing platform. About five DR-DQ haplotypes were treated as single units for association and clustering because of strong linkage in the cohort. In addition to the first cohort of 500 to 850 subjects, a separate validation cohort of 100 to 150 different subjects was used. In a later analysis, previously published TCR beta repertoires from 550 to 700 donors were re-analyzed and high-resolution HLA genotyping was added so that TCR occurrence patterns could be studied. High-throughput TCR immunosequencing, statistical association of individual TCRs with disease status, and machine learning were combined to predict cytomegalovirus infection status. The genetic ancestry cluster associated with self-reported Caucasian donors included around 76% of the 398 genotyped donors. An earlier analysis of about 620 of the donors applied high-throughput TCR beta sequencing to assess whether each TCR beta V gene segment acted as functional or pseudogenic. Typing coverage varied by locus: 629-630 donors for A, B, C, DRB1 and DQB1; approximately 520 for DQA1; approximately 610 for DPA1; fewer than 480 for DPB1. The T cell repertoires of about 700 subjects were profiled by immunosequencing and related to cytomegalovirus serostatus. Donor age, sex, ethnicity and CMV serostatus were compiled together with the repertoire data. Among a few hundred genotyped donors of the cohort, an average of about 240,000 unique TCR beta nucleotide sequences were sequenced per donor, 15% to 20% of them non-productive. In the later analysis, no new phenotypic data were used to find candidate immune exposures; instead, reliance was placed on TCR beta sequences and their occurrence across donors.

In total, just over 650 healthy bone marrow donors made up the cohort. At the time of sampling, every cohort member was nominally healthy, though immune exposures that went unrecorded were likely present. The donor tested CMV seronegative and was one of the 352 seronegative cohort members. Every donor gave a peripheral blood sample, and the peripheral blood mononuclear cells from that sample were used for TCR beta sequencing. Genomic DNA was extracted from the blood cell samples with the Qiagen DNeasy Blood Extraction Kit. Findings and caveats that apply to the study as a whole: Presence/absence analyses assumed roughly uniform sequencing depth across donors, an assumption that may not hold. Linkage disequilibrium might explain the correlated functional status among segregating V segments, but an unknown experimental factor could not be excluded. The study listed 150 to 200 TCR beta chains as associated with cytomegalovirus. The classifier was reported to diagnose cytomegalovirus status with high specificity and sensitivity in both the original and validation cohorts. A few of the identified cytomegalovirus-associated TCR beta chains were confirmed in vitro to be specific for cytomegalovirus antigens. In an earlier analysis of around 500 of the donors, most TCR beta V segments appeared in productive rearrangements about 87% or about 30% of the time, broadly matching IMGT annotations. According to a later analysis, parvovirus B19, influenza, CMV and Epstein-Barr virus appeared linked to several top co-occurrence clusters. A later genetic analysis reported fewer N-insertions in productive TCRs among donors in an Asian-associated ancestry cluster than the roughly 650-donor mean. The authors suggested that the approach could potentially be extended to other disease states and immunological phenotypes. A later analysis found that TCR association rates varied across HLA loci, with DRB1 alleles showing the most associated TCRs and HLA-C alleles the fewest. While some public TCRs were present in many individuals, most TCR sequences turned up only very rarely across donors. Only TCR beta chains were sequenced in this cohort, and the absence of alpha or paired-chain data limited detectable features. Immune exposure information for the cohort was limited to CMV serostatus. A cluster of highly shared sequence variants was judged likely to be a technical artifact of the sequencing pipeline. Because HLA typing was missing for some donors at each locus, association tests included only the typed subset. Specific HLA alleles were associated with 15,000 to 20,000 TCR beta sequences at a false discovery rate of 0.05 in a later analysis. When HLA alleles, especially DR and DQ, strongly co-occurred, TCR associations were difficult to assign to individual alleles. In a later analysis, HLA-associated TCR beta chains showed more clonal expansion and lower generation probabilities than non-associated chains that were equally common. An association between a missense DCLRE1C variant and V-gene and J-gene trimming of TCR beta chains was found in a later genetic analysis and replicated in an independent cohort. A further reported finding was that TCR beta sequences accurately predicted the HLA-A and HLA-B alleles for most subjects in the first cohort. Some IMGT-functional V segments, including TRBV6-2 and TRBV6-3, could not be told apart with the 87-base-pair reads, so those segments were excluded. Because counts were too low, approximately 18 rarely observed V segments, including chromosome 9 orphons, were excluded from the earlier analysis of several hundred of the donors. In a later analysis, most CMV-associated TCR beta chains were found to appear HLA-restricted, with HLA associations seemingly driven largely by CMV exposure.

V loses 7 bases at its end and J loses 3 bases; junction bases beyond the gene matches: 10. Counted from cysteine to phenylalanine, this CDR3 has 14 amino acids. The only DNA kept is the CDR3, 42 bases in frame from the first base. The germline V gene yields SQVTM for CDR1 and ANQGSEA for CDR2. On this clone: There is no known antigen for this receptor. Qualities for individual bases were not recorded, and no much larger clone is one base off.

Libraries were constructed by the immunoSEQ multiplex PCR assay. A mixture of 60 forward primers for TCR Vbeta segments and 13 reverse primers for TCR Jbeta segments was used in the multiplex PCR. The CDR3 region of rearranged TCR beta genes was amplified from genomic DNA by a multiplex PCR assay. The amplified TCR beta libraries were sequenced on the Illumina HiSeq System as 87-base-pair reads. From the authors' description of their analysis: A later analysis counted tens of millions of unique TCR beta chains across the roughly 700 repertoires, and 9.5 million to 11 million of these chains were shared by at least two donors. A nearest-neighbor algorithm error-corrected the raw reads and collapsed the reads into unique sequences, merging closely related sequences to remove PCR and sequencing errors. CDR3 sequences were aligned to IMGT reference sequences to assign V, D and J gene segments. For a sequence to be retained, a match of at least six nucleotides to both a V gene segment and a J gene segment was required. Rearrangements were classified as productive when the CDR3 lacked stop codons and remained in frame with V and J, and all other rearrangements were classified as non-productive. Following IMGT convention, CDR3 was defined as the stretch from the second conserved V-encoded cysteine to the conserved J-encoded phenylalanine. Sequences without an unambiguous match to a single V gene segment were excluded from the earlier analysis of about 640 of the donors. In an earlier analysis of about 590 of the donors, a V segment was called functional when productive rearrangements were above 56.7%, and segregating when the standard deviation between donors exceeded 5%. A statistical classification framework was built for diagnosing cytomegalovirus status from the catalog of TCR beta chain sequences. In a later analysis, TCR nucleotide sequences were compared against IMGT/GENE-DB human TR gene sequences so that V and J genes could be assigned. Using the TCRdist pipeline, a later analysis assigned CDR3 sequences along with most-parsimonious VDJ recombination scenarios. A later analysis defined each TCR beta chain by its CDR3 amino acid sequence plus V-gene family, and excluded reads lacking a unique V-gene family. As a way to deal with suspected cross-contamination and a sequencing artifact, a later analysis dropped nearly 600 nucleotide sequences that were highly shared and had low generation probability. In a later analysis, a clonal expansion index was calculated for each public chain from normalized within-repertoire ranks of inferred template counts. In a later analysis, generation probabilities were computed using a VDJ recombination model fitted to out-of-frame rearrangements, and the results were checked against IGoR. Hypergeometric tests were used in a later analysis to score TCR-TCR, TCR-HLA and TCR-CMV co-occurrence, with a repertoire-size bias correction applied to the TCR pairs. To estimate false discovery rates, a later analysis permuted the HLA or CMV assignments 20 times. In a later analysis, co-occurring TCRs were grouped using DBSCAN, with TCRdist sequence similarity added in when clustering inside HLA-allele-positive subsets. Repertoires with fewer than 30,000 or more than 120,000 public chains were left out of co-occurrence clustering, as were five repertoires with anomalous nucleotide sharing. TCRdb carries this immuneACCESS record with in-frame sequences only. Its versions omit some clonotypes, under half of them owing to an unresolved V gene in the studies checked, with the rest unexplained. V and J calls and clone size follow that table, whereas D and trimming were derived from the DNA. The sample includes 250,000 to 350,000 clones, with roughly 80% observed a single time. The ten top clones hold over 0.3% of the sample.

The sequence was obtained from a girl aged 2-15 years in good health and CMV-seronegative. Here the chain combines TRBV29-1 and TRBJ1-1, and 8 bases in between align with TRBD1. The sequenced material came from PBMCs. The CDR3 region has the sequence CSGKDRAIYTEAFF. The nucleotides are TGCAGCGGTAAGGACAGGGCGATTTACACTGAAGCTTTCTTT.